This entry lists 13 T cell receptor beta chains sequenced from one sample in a study of shared clonotypes between healthy human individuals. Sequenced by immunoSEQ multiplex PCR; TCRdb stores in-frame clones only, minus some. The table includes a few million clones, around 94% detected once. Sequencing was carried out using naive CD4+ T cells sorted from blood. Subset in this sample: CD45RA+ positively selected. These receptors all stem from a man aged 18 to 29 in good health.

The chain combines TRBV30 with TRBJ1-1; maybe TRBD1 (5 bases). From germline, CDR1 is GTSNPN and CDR2 SVGIG (reference sequence). The V end lost 4 bases, the J end lost 0 bases, and 15 bases lay between the germline ends. The CDR3 totals 15 residues. The CDR3: CAWIPGLTVNTEAFF. Written as DNA, the CDR3 is TGTGCCTGGATCCCGGGACTTACGGTGAACACTGAAGCTTTCTTT.

V and J are TRBV11-2 and TRBJ2-1; 7 bases are a match to TRBD2. The J segment lost 8 bases and the V segment lost 0 bases, leaving 7 bases of the junction unmatched. CDR1 is SGHAT, CDR2 FQNNGV, per germline. This CDR3 has 15 residues. Here the CDR3 reads CASSLDGIAGDEQFF. In DNA form, the CDR3 reads TGTGCCAGCAGCTTAGATGGGATAGCGGGCGATGAGCAGTTCTTC.

This sequence joins TRBV6-5 and TRBJ2-3, with D perhaps TRBD1 (5 bases). Germline-derived CDR1 and CDR2 are MNHEY and SVGAGI. V was pared by 5 bases and J by 8 bases, with 20 bases between. The CDR3 contains 15 residues. CDR3 nucleotide sequence: TGTGCCAGCAGTAAGACCAGGGCAGGAGATGGTACGCAGTATTTT. Translated: CASSKTRAGDGTQYF.

The V and J genes are TRBV7-2 and TRBJ2-1; a possible D gene is TRBD2 (5 bases). Deletions cut 7 bases from V and 1 base from J, with 20 bases between. Germline V gene data show CDR1 as SGHTA and CDR2 as FQGNSA. The CDR3 is 17 amino acids. CDR3 nucleotide sequence: TGTGCCAGCACCGTTAGCGCCGGGTCTCCGTCCTACAATGAGCAGTTCTTC. It specifies CASTVSAGSPSYNEQFF.

The CDR3 bases are TGTGCCAGCAGCCCGCGGACAGGGGGCAAAACAGATACGCAGTATTTT. Protein: CASSPRTGGKTDTQYF. The V and J genes are TRBV7-9 and TRBJ2-3; 11 nucleotides line up with TRBD1. CDR3 length: 16 amino acids. The germline V gene encodes CDR1 SEHNR and CDR2 FQNEAQ (reference sequence). V shed 5 bases and J 3 bases; nucleotides not matched to a gene: 7.

The CDR3 is CASSSIGGTEAFF. CDR3 sequence (DNA): TGTGCCAGCAGCTCCATAGGGGGCACTGAAGCTTTCTTT. V is TRBV6-6 and J is TRBJ1-1, with TRBD1 as a possible D gene (6 bases). The CDR3 covers 13 residues. Trimming removed 6 bases from V and 4 bases from J, with 12 bases in between. Germline values: CDR1 MNHNY, CDR2 SVGAGI (reference sequence).

The rearrangement uses TRBV14 and TRBJ2-7; TRBD2 matches 9 bases. Germline CDR1 is SGHDN and CDR2 is FVKESK. This CDR3 comprises 14 residues. V gave up 4 bases and J gave up 4 bases; unmatched junction bases: 5. CDR3 DNA sequence: TGTGCCAGCAGCCTCGCGGGAGGGTGGTACGAGCAGTACTTC. Translated: CASSLAGGWYEQYF.

V is TRBV19 and J is TRBJ2-2; D may be TRBD1 (5 bases). Germline CDR1 reads LNHDA; CDR2 reads SQIVND (reference sequence). V was trimmed by 6 bases and J by 1 base, leaving 9 bases between them. The CDR3 length is 14 residues. The CDR3 protein is CASRATGNTGELFF. In nucleotides, the CDR3 is TGTGCCAGTAGAGCTACAGGGAACACCGGGGAGCTGTTTTTT.

The V gene is TRBV15, the J gene TRBJ1-2; unclear D gene. This CDR3 region has 13 residues. V dropped 0 bases and J dropped 7 bases, with 9 bases sitting between them. Germline CDR1 and CDR2: LNHNV and YYDKDF (reference sequence). The DNA for the CDR3 is TGTGCCACCAGCAGAGATTGGGGAGGTGGCTACACCTTC. Its translation: CATSRDWGGGYTF.

This chain joins TRBV5-6 and TRBJ2-7; possible D gene TRBD1, 5 bases. The V end was cut by 7 bases, the J end by 5 bases, with 16 bases between. Germline-derived CDR1 and CDR2 are SGHDT and YYEEEE. CDR3 length equals 13 residues. CDR3 loop: CASAFWGRDEQYF. The CDR3 DNA is TGTGCCAGCGCATTTTGGGGCAGGGACGAGCAGTACTTC.

V is TRBV7-4 and J is TRBJ2-7; tentative D call: TRBD2 (5 bases). The germline V gene has CDR1 SGHVT and CDR2 SQSDAQ. V was pared by 5 bases and J by 5 bases, with 13 bases between. The CDR3 is 13 residues long. The CDR3 sequence: CASSRGWRHEQYF. CDR3 sequence (DNA): TGTGCCAGCAGCCGCGGGTGGAGGCACGAGCAGTACTTC.

V is TRBV2 and J is TRBJ2-4; D possibly corresponds to TRBD1 (6 bases). The V gene lost 10 bases and the J gene lost 8 bases, with 24 bases spanning the gap. CDR1 and CDR2 (germline): SNHLY, FYNNEI. There are 15 residues in the CDR3. The CDR3 bases are TGTGCCACCTTAATCCGGGACACTGGCGGGTACATTCAGTACTTC. Translation gives CATLIRDTGGYIQYF.

In this sample, this clone turned up once. The chain employs TRBV11-2 and TRBJ2-3; D is ambiguous. This CDR3 has 14 amino acids. V lost 5 bases to trimming and J lost 2 bases, with 11 bases between them. CDR1 is SGHAT and CDR2 is FQNNGV in the germline V gene. CDR3 residues: CASSDALYTDTQYF. DNA for the CDR3: TGTGCCAGCAGCGACGCCTTATACACAGATACGCAGTATTTT.